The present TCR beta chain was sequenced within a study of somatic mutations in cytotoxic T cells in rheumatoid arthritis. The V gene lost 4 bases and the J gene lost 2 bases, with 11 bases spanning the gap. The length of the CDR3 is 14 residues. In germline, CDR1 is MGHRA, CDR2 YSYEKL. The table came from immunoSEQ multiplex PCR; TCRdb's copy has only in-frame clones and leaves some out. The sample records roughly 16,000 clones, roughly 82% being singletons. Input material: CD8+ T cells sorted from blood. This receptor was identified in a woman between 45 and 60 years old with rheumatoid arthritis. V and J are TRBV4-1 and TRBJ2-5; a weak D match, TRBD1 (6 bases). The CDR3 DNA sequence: TGCGCCAGCAGCCCCCGGGACACTCAAGAGACCCAGTACTTC. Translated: CASSPRDTQETQYF.